Shown below are 2 T cell receptor beta chains from a single sample sequenced in a study of monozygotic twins with inflammatory bowel disease. TCRdb reprocessed the 5' RACE reads and stores each CDR3 protein as one record, lacking DNA. This listing includes about 200,000 distinct CDR3 sequences. The sequenced sample was blood. The source is a human donor with ulcerative colitis or Crohn's disease, or a healthy co-twin of an affected twin (not recorded which).

The CDR3 loop is CASSGTGGLTGELFF. This sequence joins TRBV6-1 and TRBJ2-2; TCRdb indicates TRBD1, and absent DNA this call remains unverified. The CDR3 consists of 15 residues. Germline CDR1 is MNHNS and CDR2 is SASEGT.

CDR3 region: CATSRPTDRTDTQYF. The chain employs TRBV15 and TRBJ2-3; TCRdb's D gene call, TRBD1, goes unchecked for lack of DNA. This CDR3 spans 15 amino acids. Germline V gene lookup returns CDR1 LNHNV and CDR2 YYDKDF (reference sequence).